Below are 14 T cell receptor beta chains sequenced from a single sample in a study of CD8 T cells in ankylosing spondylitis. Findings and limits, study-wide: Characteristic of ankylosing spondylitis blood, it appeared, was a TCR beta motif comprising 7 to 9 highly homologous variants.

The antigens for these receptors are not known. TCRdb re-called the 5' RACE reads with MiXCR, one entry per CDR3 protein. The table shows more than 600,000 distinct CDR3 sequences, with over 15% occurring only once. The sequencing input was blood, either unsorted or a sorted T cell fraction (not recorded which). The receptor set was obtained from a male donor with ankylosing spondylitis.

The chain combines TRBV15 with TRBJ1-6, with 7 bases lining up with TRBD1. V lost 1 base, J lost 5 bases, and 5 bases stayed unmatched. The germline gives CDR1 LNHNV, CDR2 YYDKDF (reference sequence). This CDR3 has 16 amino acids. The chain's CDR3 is CATSRGGTVNNSPLHF. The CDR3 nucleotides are TGTGCCACCAGCAGAGGGGGGACAGTGAATAATTCACCCCTCCACTTT.

The DNA for the CDR3 is TGTGCCAGCCGTGGAGACCGTTATGAAAAACTGTTTTTT. It encodes CASRGDRYEKLFF. The chain joins TRBV6-2 or TRBV6-3 to TRBJ1-4, with D hard to call. The CDR3 runs to 13 residues. Per germline, CDR1 MNHEY and CDR2 SVGEGT. V was shortened by 8 bases and J by 6 bases, with 13 bases between the two germline ends.

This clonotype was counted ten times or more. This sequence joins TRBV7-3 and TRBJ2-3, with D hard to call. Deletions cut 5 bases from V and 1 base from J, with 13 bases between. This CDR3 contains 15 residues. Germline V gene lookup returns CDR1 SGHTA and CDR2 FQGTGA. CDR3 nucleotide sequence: TGTGCCAGCAGCCGGACCAGTCTCGGCACAGATACGCAGTATTTT. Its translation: CASSRTSLGTDTQYF.

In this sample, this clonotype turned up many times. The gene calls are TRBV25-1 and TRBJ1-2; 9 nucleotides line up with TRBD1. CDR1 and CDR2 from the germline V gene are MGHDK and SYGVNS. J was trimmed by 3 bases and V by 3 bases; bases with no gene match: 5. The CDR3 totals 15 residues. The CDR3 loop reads CASSDRDREDYGYTF. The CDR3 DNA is TGTGCCAGCAGTGATCGGGACAGGGAGGACTATGGCTACACCTTC.

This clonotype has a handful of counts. The CDR3 DNA reads as TGTGCCAGCAGTCGGGACCCATGGAACACTGAAGCTTTCTTT. This translates into CASSRDPWNTEAFF. The chain combines TRBV6-1 with TRBJ1-1; TRBD1 is a possible D gene (5 bases). Between the trimmed V and J ends, which lost 5 bases and 1 base, there was a span of 11 bases. The V gene's germline CDR1 is MNHNS and CDR2 SASEGT. The CDR3 extends over 14 amino acids.

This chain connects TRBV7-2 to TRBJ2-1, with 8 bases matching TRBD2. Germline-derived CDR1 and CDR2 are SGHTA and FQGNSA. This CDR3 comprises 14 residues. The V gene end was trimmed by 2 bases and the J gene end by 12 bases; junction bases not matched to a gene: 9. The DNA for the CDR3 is TGTGCCAGCAGCTTAAACCTCCGGGAGGGTTCGCAGTTCTTC. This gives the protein CASSLNLREGSQFF.

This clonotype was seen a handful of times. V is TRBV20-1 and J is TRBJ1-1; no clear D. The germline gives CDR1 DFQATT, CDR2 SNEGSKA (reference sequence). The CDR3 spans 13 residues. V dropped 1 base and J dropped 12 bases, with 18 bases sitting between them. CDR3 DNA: TGCAGTGCTAGAGGGCAGACAATCCTCTACCCTTTCTTT. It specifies CSARGQTILYPFF.

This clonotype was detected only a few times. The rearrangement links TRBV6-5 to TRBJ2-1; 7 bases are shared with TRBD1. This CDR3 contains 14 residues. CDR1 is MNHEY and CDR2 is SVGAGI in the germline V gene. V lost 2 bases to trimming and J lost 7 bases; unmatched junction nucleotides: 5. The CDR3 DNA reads TGTGCCAGCAGTTACCGGATCAGGGGGAATGAGCAGTTCTTC. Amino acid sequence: CASSYRIRGNEQFF.

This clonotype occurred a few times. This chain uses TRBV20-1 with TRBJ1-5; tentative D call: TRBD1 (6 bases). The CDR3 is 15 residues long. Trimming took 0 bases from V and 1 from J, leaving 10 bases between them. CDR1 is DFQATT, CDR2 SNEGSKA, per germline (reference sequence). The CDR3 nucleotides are TGCAGTGCTAGAGATGGGGGCTTGAGCAATCAGCCCCAGCATTTT. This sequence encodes CSARDGGLSNQPQHF.

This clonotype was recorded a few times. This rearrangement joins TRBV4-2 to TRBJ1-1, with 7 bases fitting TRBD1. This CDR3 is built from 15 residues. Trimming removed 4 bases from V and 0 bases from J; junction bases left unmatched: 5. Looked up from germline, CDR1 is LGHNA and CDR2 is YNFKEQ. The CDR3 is CASSPMGQLNTEAFF. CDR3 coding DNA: TGTGCCAGCAGCCCAATGGGACAGTTGAACACTGAAGCTTTCTTT.

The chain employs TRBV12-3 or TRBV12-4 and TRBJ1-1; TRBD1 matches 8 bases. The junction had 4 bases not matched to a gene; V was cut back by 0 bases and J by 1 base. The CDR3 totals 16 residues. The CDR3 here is CASSLARGQGNTEAFF. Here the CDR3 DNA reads TGTGCCAGCAGTTTAGCCCGAGGACAGGGGAACACTGAAGCTTTCTTT.

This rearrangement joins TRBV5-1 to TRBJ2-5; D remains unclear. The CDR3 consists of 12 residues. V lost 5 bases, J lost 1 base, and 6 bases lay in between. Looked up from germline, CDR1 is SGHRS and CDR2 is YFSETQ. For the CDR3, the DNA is TGCGCCAGCAGAAAGGGCCAAGAGACCCAGTACTTC. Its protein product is CASRKGQETQYF.

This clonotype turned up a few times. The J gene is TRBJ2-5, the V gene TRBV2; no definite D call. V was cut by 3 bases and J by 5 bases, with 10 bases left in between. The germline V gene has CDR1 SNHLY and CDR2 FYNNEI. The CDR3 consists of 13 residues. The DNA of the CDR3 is TGTGCCAGCAGTGATGGGCTAAGGGAGACCCAGTACTTC. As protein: CASSDGLRETQYF.

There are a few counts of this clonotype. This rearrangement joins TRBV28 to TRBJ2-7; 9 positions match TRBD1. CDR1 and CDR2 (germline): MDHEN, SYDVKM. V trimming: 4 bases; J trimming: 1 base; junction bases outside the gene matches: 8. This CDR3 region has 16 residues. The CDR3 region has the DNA TGTGCCAGCAGTTCTTGGGGTGGGACAGGGTCCTACGAGCAGTACTTC. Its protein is CASSSWGGTGSYEQYF.